One sample yielded the 19 T cell receptor beta chains listed below, sequenced in a study of prognosis after radiotherapy for stage I lung cancer. Amplification of TCR beta CDR3 from genomic DNA used two-round multiplex PCR. The first round of PCR was done with primers that matched each TRBV and TRBJ gene. TCRdb itself ran the multiplex PCR reads through MiXCR, one entry per CDR3 protein. The sample has about 18,000 distinct CDR3 sequences; roughly 45% are singletons. Here the sequenced sample was PBMCs, taken before or after stereotactic body radiation therapy (not recorded which). The receptors shown here come from a donor aged 50 or older with non-small cell lung cancer.

This clonotype was counted a few times. This sequence is one base from a far larger clone and is likely a read error. The V and J genes are TRBV2 and TRBJ2-7, with D uncertain. In germline, CDR1 is SNHLY, CDR2 FYNNEI. Trimming removed 6 bases at V and 5 bases at J, with 11 bases between. The CDR3 length is 12 residues. CDR3 residues: CASSRPGHEQYF. CDR3 DNA: TGTGCCAGCAGCCGCCCCGGCCACGAGCAGTACTTC.

In its sample, this clonotype was seen many times. V usage is TRBV15 and J usage is TRBJ2-5, with 9 bases identical to TRBD1. V dropped 3 bases and J dropped 1; count of bases not matched to a gene: 6. CDR3 length: 16 amino acids. Germline loops: CDR1 LNHNV, CDR2 YYDKDF (reference sequence). The chain's CDR3 is CATSRRDRVGQETQYF. The CDR3, as DNA: TGTGCCACCAGCAGGAGGGACAGGGTGGGCCAAGAGACCCAGTACTTC. Variable domain in full (rest from reference TRBV15 and TRBJ2-5): DAMVIQNPRYQVTQFGKPVTLSCSQTLNHNVMYWYQQKSSQAPKLLFHYYDKDFNNEADTPDNFQSRRPNTSFCFLDIRSPGLGDTAMYLCATSRRDRVGQETQYFGPGTRLLVL.

This clonotype appeared a single time. The chain couples TRBV24-1 to TRBJ2-2, with D perhaps matching TRBD1 or TRBD2 (6 bases each). Germline lookup yields CDR1 KGHDR and CDR2 SFDVKD. The CDR3 consists of 16 residues. Between the trimmed V and J ends, which lost 5 bases and 5 bases, there was a span of 17 bases. CDR3 residues: CATSGGDKGATGELFF. CDR3 coding DNA: TGTGCCACCAGTGGGGGGGACAAAGGTGCGACCGGGGAGCTGTTTTTT.

This clonotype was picked up one time. One base separates it from a far larger clone, so it is likely a read error. This rearrangement joins TRBV6-1 to TRBJ1-6; tentative D call: TRBD1 (6 bases). This CDR3 is 15 amino acids long. The V and J ends lost 7 bases and 7 bases respectively, with 17 bases between them. CDR1 is MNHNS and CDR2 is SASEGT in the germline V gene. CDR3 in DNA: TGTGCCAGCAACCAGGACGAGGGGGTCAATTCACCCCTCCACTTT. Translation: CASNQDEGVNSPLHF.

The chain employs TRBV11-3 and TRBJ1-2; D ambiguous. V shed 5 bases and J shed 5 bases, with 12 bases lying between them. This CDR3 is 13 amino acids long. CDR1 is SGHNT and CDR2 is YENEEA in the germline V gene. The DNA of the CDR3 is TGTGCCAGCAGCCACGGGGAGGATTATGGCTACACCTTC. Residues: CASSHGEDYGYTF.

This clonotype is categorized as medium-sized. The gene calls are TRBV6-1 and TRBJ2-7; maybe TRBD2 (6 bases). CDR3 size: 16 residues. V lost 5 bases and J 0 bases, leaving 17 bases between the germline ends. Germline CDR1 and CDR2: MNHNS and SASEGT. This chain's CDR3 is CASSPQLSGGSYEQYF. The DNA of the CDR3 is TGTGCCAGCAGTCCCCAGCTTAGCGGAGGCTCCTACGAGCAGTACTTC.

V and J are TRBV6-2 or TRBV6-3 and TRBJ2-5; either TRBD1 or TRBD2 may supply D (5 bases each). The CDR3 is 15 residues long. The V and J ends lost 6 bases and 5 bases respectively, with 19 bases between them. Germline CDR1 and CDR2: MNHEY and SVGEGT. The CDR3 sequence is CASRPGTGWGETQYF. The CDR3 DNA follows: TGTGCCAGCAGGCCTGGGACGGGTTGGGGGGAGACCCAGTACTTC.

This clonotype was picked up many times. The chain carries TRBV10-3 and TRBJ2-7, with 8 bases lining up with TRBD2. The CDR3 runs 13 residues. From germline, CDR1 is ENHRY and CDR2 SYGVKD. The ends lost 7 bases at V and 3 bases at J; junction bases unmatched: 5. CDR3 region: CAIKVAGGYEQYF. CDR3 sequence (DNA): TGTGCCATCAAGGTCGCGGGGGGCTACGAGCAGTACTTC.

This clonotype was seen a few times. The chain joins TRBV7-9 to TRBJ2-7, with TRBD2 matching 10 bases. The V and J ends lost 6 bases and 2 bases, in that order; junction bases with no gene match: 16. CDR3 size: 18 residues. CDR1 and CDR2 from the germline V gene are SEHNR and FQNEAQ (reference sequence). The CDR3 region is CASSLGGPSGSCTYEQYF. CDR3 sequence (DNA): TGTGCCAGCAGTTTGGGGGGGCCTAGCGGGAGTTGTACCTACGAGCAGTACTTC.

This clonotype is medium-sized (0.01 to 0.1%) by share. This chain connects TRBV27 to TRBJ2-2; 8 bases fit TRBD2. Germline trimming cut 1 base from V and 2 bases from J; bases unmatched to any gene: 6. The CDR3 has 17 residues. Germline assignment: CDR1 MNHEY and CDR2 SMNVEV (reference sequence). CDR3 in amino acids: CASSLFSGTSNTGELFF. DNA of the CDR3: TGTGCCAGCAGTTTATTCTCCGGGACTAGTAACACCGGGGAGCTGTTTTTT.

This clonotype was picked up many times. CDR3 region: CAISRQAVTDTQYF. Here the CDR3 DNA reads TGTGCCATCAGCAGACAGGCTGTCACAGATACGCAGTATTTT. The chain carries TRBV10-3 and TRBJ2-3, with D possibly being TRBD1 (6 bases). The V gene's germline CDR1 is ENHRY and CDR2 SYGVKD. V was trimmed by 6 bases and J by 2 bases, leaving 12 bases between them. CDR3 size: 14 residues.

The chain is built from TRBV12-3 or TRBV12-4 and TRBJ1-2; D not certain. The CDR3 has 15 amino acids. Trimming took 5 bases from V and 8 from J, leaving 21 bases between them. The CDR3 loop is CASSPARYGSDGYTF. CDR3 bases: TGTGCCAGCAGTCCGGCCCGGTACGGGTCTGACGGCTACACCTTC.

This rearrangement joins TRBV11-1 to TRBJ2-1, with TRBD1 matching 7 bases. J gave up 12 bases and V 3 bases, and 11 bases lay outside the gene matches. Germline V gives CDR1 SGHAT, CDR2 FQDESV (reference sequence). This CDR3 spans 14 amino acids. CDR3 sequence: CASSFQPGTDPQFF. As DNA, the CDR3 is TGTGCCAGCAGCTTCCAACCGGGGACAGACCCGCAGTTCTTC.

This chain uses TRBV5-8 with TRBJ2-2; D is undetermined. From germline, CDR1 is SGHTS and CDR2 YDEGEE. The CDR3 consists of 14 residues. With 0 bases removed from V and 4 bases from J, the gap between germline ends came to 7 bases. CDR3 loop: CASSLDPRTGELFF. As DNA, the CDR3 is TGTGCCAGCAGCTTGGACCCACGCACCGGGGAGCTGTTTTTT.

The chain couples TRBV30 to TRBJ2-4; D is possibly TRBD1 (6 bases). CDR1 GTSNPN and CDR2 SVGIG come from the germline V gene (reference sequence). CDR3 size: 12 residues. Between the trimmed V and J ends, which lost 2 bases and 7 bases, there was a span of 9 bases. CDR3 sequence: CAWSPQGNIQYF. In DNA, the CDR3 is TGTGCCTGGAGTCCTCAGGGGAACATTCAGTACTTC.

As concerns this clonotype: A read error may explain this, as a much larger clone is one base away. The chain employs TRBV7-2 and TRBJ2-5, with D maybe TRBD2 (7 bases). Germline V gene lookup returns CDR1 SGHTA and CDR2 FQGNSA. The CDR3 has 15 residues. Trimming removed 1 base at V and 5 bases at J, with 14 bases between. CDR3 protein: CASSLGGGYGETQYF. The CDR3 DNA follows: TGTGCCAGCAGCTTAGGCGGGGGCTATGGGGAGACCCAGTACTTC.

The chain carries TRBV11-3 and TRBJ1-1, with D possibly TRBD1 on 5 matching bases. The germline V gene encodes CDR1 SGHNT and CDR2 YENEEA. Deletions cut 1 base from V and 8 bases from J, with 8 bases between. This CDR3 has 12 residues. The CDR3 protein is CASSLGQREAFF. The CDR3 nucleotides are TGTGCCAGCAGCTTAGGACAGAGAGAAGCTTTCTTT.

The chain couples TRBV3-1 to TRBJ2-1, with D uncertain. This CDR3 region has 16 residues. V was trimmed by 1 base and J by 2 bases, leaving 12 bases between them. Germline V CDR1 and CDR2: LGHDT, YNNKEL (reference sequence). CDR3 sequence reads: CASSQGATVTYNEQFF. CDR3 bases: TGTGCCAGCAGCCAAGGGGCGACTGTCACCTACAATGAGCAGTTCTTC.

The chain couples TRBV13 to TRBJ2-1; 11 bases align to TRBD2. The trim removed 4 bases at V and 6 bases at J, leaving 5 bases unmatched. Germline values: CDR1 PRHDT, CDR2 FYEKMQ (reference sequence). The CDR3 is 15 amino acids. The CDR3 DNA follows: TGTGCCAGCAGCTATAGCGGGAGGGGAGGCAATGAGCAGTTCTTC. Its translation is CASSYSGRGGNEQFF.